This T cell receptor (beta chain) stems from a study of chemoradiotherapy in HPV16-positive cancers. Sequencing was performed with immunoSEQ multiplex PCR; in TCRdb, only in-frame clones are kept and a portion is missing. The sample has approximately 1,500 clones; 65% to 85% are singletons. The CDR3 contains 14 residues. The germline CDR1 and CDR2 sequences are SGHRS and YFSETQ. V lost 0 bases, J lost 2 bases, and 8 bases lay in between. This receptor was taken from a human donor with HPV-associated anogenital cancer. The sequencing here drew on tumor tissue, taken from a patient who underwent chemoradiotherapy. V and J are TRBV5-1 and TRBJ1-1; D is unresolved. The CDR3 protein is CASSLDRGNTEAFF. DNA for the CDR3: TGCGCCAGCAGCTTGGATCGGGGAAACACTGAAGCTTTCTTT. Full variable domain (outside the CDR3, taken from reference TRBV5-1 and TRBJ1-1): KAGVTQTPRYLIKTRGQQVTLSCSPISGHRSVSWYQQTPGQGLQFLFEYFSETQRNKGNFPGRFSGRQFSNSRSEMNVSTLELGDSALYLCASSLDRGNTEAFFGQGTRLTVV.